This is a list of T cell receptor beta chains from one sample in a study of CD8 T cells in Susac syndrome. TCRdb analysed the immunoSEQ multiplex PCR reads with MiXCR anew, one entry per CDR3 protein. The repertoire has a few hundred thousand distinct CDR3 sequences, roughly 95% of them found once; the top ten carry roughly 0.07%. The sequenced sample was CD4+ T cells from PBMCs. These receptors came from a human donor with multiple sclerosis. CDR3s include the opening cysteine and the closing phenylalanine or tryptophan.

J | V | CDR3
TRBJ2-1 | TRBV24-1 | CATSDLGLAGGNEQFF
TRBJ2-7 | TRBV5-1 | CASSLIPGTHEQYF
TRBJ1-1 | TRBV7-2 | CASREGRNTEAFF
TRBJ1-5 | TRBV27 | CASKQDSRSNQPQHF
TRBJ1-6 | TRBV15 | CATSREMDRGNSPLHF
TRBJ2-2 | TRBV3-1 | CASSQVSRGVWTGELFF
TRBJ2-7 | TRBV5-1 | CASSLAGRTGDNPYEQYF
TRBJ2-3 | TRBV20-1 | CSARDRQGIGDTQYF
TRBJ1-6 | TRBV20-1 | CSANQGTGSYNSPLHF
TRBJ2-1 | TRBV7-3 | CASSPIPTSSRNEQFF
TRBJ2-7 | TRBV9 | CASSVVTSGGIHEQYF
TRBJ1-2 | TRBV12-5 | CASGSRTGTGYTF
TRBJ1-1 | TRBV20-1 | CSARRYRDKEAFF
TRBJ2-5 | TRBV2 | CASSPTRNNFGETQYF
TRBJ1-4 | TRBV4-2 | CASSLGTGINVLFF
TRBJ2-7 | TRBV28 | CASSSQRGGAYEQYF
TRBJ2-5 | TRBV15 | CATSRPGLVETQYF
TRBJ2-4 | TRBV15 | CATSIHRGLAKNIQYF
TRBJ1-1 | TRBV5-1 | CASSLEPGLAYTEAFF
TRBJ2-5 | TRBV20-1 | CSAGPGTQETQYF
TRBJ1-1 | TRBV2 | CASSERVEENTEAFF
TRBJ2-7 | TRBV7-3 | CASSLIGSLAHEQYF
TRBJ1-5 | TRBV4-1 | CASSRSRGSTYPNNQPQHF
TRBJ1-2 | TRBV19 | CASSIGPPGSSGYTF
TRBJ2-5 | TRBV4-2 | CASSQDPQEGGKTQYF
TRBJ2-3 | TRBV7-2 | CASSFGPPSTDTQYF
TRBJ2-2 | TRBV10-3 | CAISARGRVTGELFF
TRBJ2-7 | TRBV19 | CASRLGGTGSREQYF
TRBJ2-3 | TRBV5-1 | CASSPDRGRTTDTQYF
TRBJ2-1 | TRBV10-2 | CASGIEGPPNEQFF
TRBJ1-2 | TRBV7-9 | CASSLSLLNYGYTF
TRBJ2-3 | TRBV4-1 | CASSQVWAGSGDTQYF
TRBJ2-3 | TRBV6-1 | CASSEPGTSGRRADTQYF
TRBJ2-2 | TRBV7-9 | CASSSSVWTGELFF